This entry concerns a single T cell receptor (beta chain). Other DNA variants within this sample encode the same CDR3. V gave up 0 bases and J gave up 4 bases, with 6 bases separating them. The CDR3 loop spans 13 amino acids. The germline gives CDR1 LGHDT, CDR2 YNNKEL (reference sequence). This sample is part of a study of blood T cell repertoires in COVID-19. Study summary: PBMCs, B-cell-depleted T cells, or T cells provided the cDNA or gDNA that made up the material.

The repertoire was sequenced with immunoSEQ multiplex PCR; TCRdb's copy has only in-frame clones and lacks some. The sample lists 450,000 to 600,000 clones; 87% were seen once. Material: PBMCs or T cells enriched from blood (not recorded which). This TCR was recovered from a woman under 30 who had recovered from COVID-19. V gene TRBV3-1 (or the pseudogene TRBV3-2) combines with J gene TRBJ2-5; D gene unclear. The CDR3 nucleotides are TGTGCCAGCAGCCAAGATAGAGGAGAGACCCAGTACTTC. It translates to CASSQDRGETQYF.